One sample yielded the 18 T cell receptor beta chains listed below, sequenced in a study of blood T cell repertoires in COVID-19 (dated by TCRdb to between 2020 and 2021). The library was built by means of the immunoSEQ multiplex PCR assay. TCRdb mirrors the immuneACCESS table, restricted to in-frame sequences. Some clones are absent from its copies; in checked studies, under half trace to an unresolved V gene, and the reason for the others is unknown. In all, the sample holds just under 350,000 clones, and about 83% of those were seen once. Together, the top ten hold about 2.7% of the sample. The sample consisted of peripheral blood. These receptors all come from a man aged 25-45 years with active or convalescent COVID-19.

This clone appeared a few times. The chain carries TRBV6-6 and TRBJ1-2, with D uncertain. V was trimmed by 0 bases and J by 4 bases, leaving 15 bases between them. Germline V lookup: CDR1 MNHNY, CDR2 SVGAGI (reference sequence). This CDR3 has 16 residues. Here the CDR3 DNA reads TGTGCCAGCAGTTACTCGAGCGGACGGAGCGTCTATGGCTACACCTTC. Amino acid sequence: CASSYSSGRSVYGYTF.

This clone showed up just a few times. CDR3 sequence (DNA): TGTGCCAGCAGCTTAAGGCGAGACACTGGAAACACCATATATTTT. This sequence encodes CASSLRRDTGNTIYF. The chain has TRBV7-9 and TRBJ1-3, with no clear D. Per germline, CDR1 SEHNR and CDR2 FQNEAQ (reference sequence). Trimming removed 2 bases from V and 2 bases from J, with 10 bases in between. The CDR3 consists of 15 residues.

The rearrangement joins TRBV4-3 to TRBJ2-1; TRBD1 matches at 7 bases. V dropped 0 bases and J dropped 0; count of bases not matched to a gene: 5. The CDR3 runs 17 residues. The germline V gene encodes CDR1 LGHNA and CDR2 YSLEER. The CDR3 here is CASSQDFRDSSYNEQFF. Written as DNA, the CDR3 is TGCGCCAGCAGCCAAGATTTTAGGGACAGCTCCTACAATGAGCAGTTCTTC.

The chain uses TRBV6-2 or TRBV6-3 and TRBJ2-2; 9 positions agree with TRBD1. The CDR3 totals 15 residues. CDR1 is MNHEY and CDR2 is SVGEGT in the germline V gene. The V gene end was trimmed by 5 bases and the J gene end by 3 bases; junction bases not matched to a gene: 4. The CDR3 DNA sequence: TGTGCCAGCAGTCAACAGGGGGCATACACCGGGGAGCTGTTTTTT. It is translated as CASSQQGAYTGELFF.

This chain connects TRBV11-3 to TRBJ1-4; D perhaps matches TRBD1 (6 bases). CDR3 length: 16 amino acids. Germline CDR1 reads SGHNT; CDR2 reads YENEEA. Trimming stripped 2 bases from V and 0 bases from J, with 10 bases between. This chain's CDR3 is CASSLFTGSTNEKLFF. The DNA of the CDR3 is TGTGCCAGCAGCTTATTTACAGGGTCAACTAATGAAAAACTGTTTTTT.

The chain combines TRBV7-2 with TRBJ2-3; unclear D gene. This CDR3 spans 12 amino acids. V lost 4 bases, J lost 10 bases, and 12 bases lay in between. Germline CDR1 is SGHTA and CDR2 is FQGNSA. CDR3 sequence: CASSSLSGPQYF. In DNA form, the CDR3 reads TGTGCCAGCAGCTCCTTATCTGGGCCGCAGTATTTT.

The chain couples TRBV6-2 or TRBV6-3 to TRBJ2-5, with 8 positions matching TRBD1. Per the germline V gene, CDR1 is MNHEY and CDR2 is SVGEGT. V gave up 0 bases and J gave up 4 bases; unmatched junction bases: 4. The CDR3 totals 15 residues. CDR3 nucleotide sequence: TGTGCCAGCAGTTACTCGAAACAGGGGGGAGAGACCCAGTACTTC. Its translation is CASSYSKQGGETQYF.

The chain combines TRBV7-9 with TRBJ1-6, with 9 bases fitting TRBD1. CDR1 and CDR2 (germline): SEHNR, FQNEAQ (reference sequence). The V and J ends lost 2 bases and 6 bases, in that order; junction bases with no gene match: 2. This CDR3 has 15 amino acids. CDR3 protein: CASSLPDRGNSPLHF. CDR3 nucleotide sequence: TGTGCCAGCAGCTTACCGGACAGGGGTAATTCACCCCTCCACTTT.

Here the CDR3 DNA reads TGTGCCAGCAGTTTAGGTTCCAGGATTTATCCCCCTTACGAGCAGTACTTC. Translation: CASSLGSRIYPPYEQYF. The chain combines TRBV28 with TRBJ2-7; D not resolved. This CDR3 contains 17 residues. Germline loops: CDR1 MDHEN, CDR2 SYDVKM. Trimming cost V 2 bases and J 4 bases, with 21 bases left between them.

The V call is TRBV4-2, the J call TRBJ1-1, with D perhaps matching TRBD1 (5 bases). Per germline, CDR1 LGHNA and CDR2 YNFKEQ. The V gene lost 4 bases and the J gene lost 2 bases, with 17 bases spanning the gap. The CDR3 runs to 16 residues. The CDR3 loop is CASSPVGGGLNTEAFF. The CDR3 DNA follows: TGTGCCAGCAGCCCCGTGGGGGGGGGACTTAACACTGAAGCTTTCTTT.

The rearrangement links TRBV5-6 to TRBJ1-1; D unresolved. Germline assignment: CDR1 SGHDT and CDR2 YYEEEE. V gave up 1 base and J gave up 0 bases, with 13 bases separating them. The CDR3 has 16 residues. The CDR3 loop is CASSLFSVRMNTEAFF. DNA of the CDR3: TGTGCCAGCAGCTTGTTTTCGGTCAGGATGAACACTGAAGCTTTCTTT.

In this sample, this clone turned up a few times. The chain employs TRBV5-5 and TRBJ2-2; D possibly corresponds to TRBD2 (5 bases). Trimming stripped 0 bases from V and 4 bases from J, with 10 bases between. The germline gives CDR1 SGHKS, CDR2 YYEKEE (reference sequence). The CDR3 is 15 amino acids. CDR3 in amino acids: CASSLGTAVTGELFF. Here the CDR3 DNA reads TGTGCCAGCAGCTTGGGGACTGCTGTCACCGGGGAGCTGTTTTTT.

The genes are TRBV12-5 and TRBJ2-1; D is possibly TRBD1 (6 bases). The CDR3 length is 14 residues. The germline V gene has CDR1 LGHNT and CDR2 FRNRAP. Trimming pared 6 bases from V and 8 bases from J, leaving 17 bases between. CDR3 in amino acids: CASGSPQGWDEQFF. The CDR3 DNA sequence: TGTGCTAGTGGATCCCCCCAGGGGTGGGATGAGCAGTTCTTC.

The rearrangement uses TRBV5-5 and TRBJ2-3; TRBD2 agrees at 10 bases. The CDR3 runs 17 residues. Losses at the gene ends were 4 bases for V and 6 bases for J; bases not matched to a gene: 14. Germline V gene sequence: CDR1 SGHKS, CDR2 YYEKEE (reference sequence). Here the CDR3 DNA reads TGTGCCAGCAGCGTACTTGGGAGCGGGGGGGCCGGGGATACGCAGTATTTT. Encoded protein: CASSVLGSGGAGDTQYF.

This clone was seen a few times. The chain recombines TRBV2 with TRBJ2-5; TRBD2 matches 9 bases. This CDR3 spans 15 amino acids. CDR1 SNHLY and CDR2 FYNNEI come from the germline V gene. V was pared by 3 bases and J by 1 base, with 3 bases of the junction left unmatched. In DNA form, the CDR3 reads TGTGCCAGCAGTGATCCTAGCGGGACCCAAGAGACCCAGTACTTC. Its protein is CASSDPSGTQETQYF.

This chain links TRBV5-8 with TRBJ1-1; D gene ambiguous. The CDR3 spans 13 residues. Germline V lookup: CDR1 SGHTS, CDR2 YDEGEE. The V end was cut by 1 base, the J end by 2 bases, with 6 bases between. DNA for the CDR3: TGTGCCAGCAGCTTGTTCAGTAACACTGAAGCTTTCTTT. Its protein is CASSLFSNTEAFF.

The chain uses TRBV7-2 and TRBJ2-7, with D possibly TRBD2 on 6 matching bases. Trimming cost V 5 bases and J 2 bases, with 16 bases left between them. CDR1 is SGHTA, CDR2 FQGNSA, per germline. The CDR3 spans 15 residues. This CDR3 reads CASSQTRDFPYEQYF. CDR3 DNA sequence: TGTGCCAGCAGCCAAACCCGGGACTTCCCCTACGAGCAGTACTTC.

The rearrangement uses TRBV6-6 and TRBJ2-1, with TRBD2 identical over 7 bases. The germline V gene encodes CDR1 MNHNY and CDR2 SVGAGI (reference sequence). Unmatched junction bases numbered 17, after V lost 9 bases and J lost 6 bases. The CDR3 loop spans 16 amino acids. The CDR3 nucleotides read TGTGCCAGTTCGAGTGTGAGGGTTGGCGGGAGCAATGAGCAGTTCTTC. This sequence encodes CASSSVRVGGSNEQFF.